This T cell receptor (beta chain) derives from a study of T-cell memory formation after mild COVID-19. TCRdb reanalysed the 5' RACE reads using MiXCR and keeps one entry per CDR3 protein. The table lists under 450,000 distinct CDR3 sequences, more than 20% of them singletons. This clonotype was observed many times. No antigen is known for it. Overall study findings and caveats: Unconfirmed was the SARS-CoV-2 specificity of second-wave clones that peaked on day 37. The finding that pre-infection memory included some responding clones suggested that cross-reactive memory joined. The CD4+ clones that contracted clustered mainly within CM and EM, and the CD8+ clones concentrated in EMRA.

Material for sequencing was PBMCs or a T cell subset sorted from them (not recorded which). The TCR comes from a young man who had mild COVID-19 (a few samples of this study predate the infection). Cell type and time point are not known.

The CDR3 loop reads CASSQENSGYEQYV. CDR3 sequence (DNA): TGCGCCAGCAGCCAAGAAAACTCCGGCTACGAGCAGTACGTC. The rearrangement uses TRBV4-1 and TRBJ2-7, with D unresolved. This CDR3 has 14 amino acids. Trimming stripped 0 bases from V and 3 bases from J, with 9 bases between. The germline CDR1 and CDR2 sequences are MGHRA and YSYEKL.